This is a list of T cell receptor beta chains from one sample in a study of neurological immune-mediated disorders. TCRdb processed the 5' RACE reads anew with MiXCR; each CDR3 protein has one entry. The table has 50,000 or so distinct CDR3 sequences, more than 3.5% seen once. Input material: PBMCs. The receptors here all came from a man aged 55-75 years with multiple sclerosis. Each CDR3 is given with its conserved first and last residue. D genes are given only for firm matches. The size entry gives once, few, many or a size class.

D: NA
size: many
V: TRBV5-1
J: TRBJ2-7
CDR3: CASSPRGSSYEQYF
DNA: TGCGCCAGCAGCCCGCGGGGATCCTCCTACGAGCAGTACTTC

D: NA
size: many
V: TRBV5-1
J: TRBJ2-5
CDR3: CASSLGSQETQYF
DNA: TGCGCCAGCAGCTTGGGCAGTCAAGAGACCCAGTACTTC

D: NA
size: many
V: TRBV7-9
J: TRBJ1-1
CDR3: CASSALGRDQLAFF
DNA: TGTGCCAGCAGCGCCCTCGGCAGGGACCAGCTGGCTTTCTTT

D: NA
size: many
V: TRBV20-1
J: TRBJ2-3
CDR3: CSAPPGGNTDTQYF
DNA: TGCAGTGCCCCTCCGGGGGGCAACACAGATACGCAGTATTTT

D: NA
size: many
V: TRBV28
J: TRBJ1-5
CDR3: CASSLLTGNGNQPQHF
DNA: TGTGCCAGCAGTTTATTGACAGGAAACGGTAATCAGCCCCAGCATTTT

D: TRBD1
size: many
V: TRBV5-1
J: TRBJ1-4
CDR3: CASSRRQGGDEKLFF
DNA: TGCGCCAGCAGCAGAAGACAGGGGGGGGATGAAAAACTGTTTTTT

D: NA
size: many
V: TRBV11-1
J: TRBJ2-2
CDR3: CASSLNSGADTGELFF
DNA: TGTGCCAGCAGCTTAAATTCAGGGGCAGACACCGGGGAGCTGTTTTTT

D: TRBD2
size: many
V: TRBV20-1
J: TRBJ2-7
CDR3: CSALTSGIYEQYF
DNA: TGCAGTGCTTTGACTAGCGGGATTTACGAGCAGTACTTC

D: NA
size: many
V: TRBV5-1
J: TRBJ1-1
CDR3: CASSFSDATGTEAFF
DNA: TGCGCCAGCAGCTTTTCGGACGCTACAGGCACTGAAGCTTTCTTT

D: NA
size: many
V: TRBV6-5
J: TRBJ2-5
CDR3: CASSYSMEDAETQYF
DNA: TGTGCCAGCAGTTACTCGATGGAGGATGCCGAGACCCAGTACTTC

D: NA
size: many
V: TRBV5-5
J: TRBJ1-4
CDR3: CASSSGTAEKLFF
DNA: TGTGCCAGCAGCTCCGGGACGGCTGAAAAACTGTTTTTT

D: NA
size: many
V: TRBV12-3/TRBV12-4
J: TRBJ1-3
CDR3: CASTFNSGNTIYF
DNA: TGTGCCAGCACCTTTAACTCTGGAAACACCATATATTTT